This T cell receptor (beta chain) was found in a study of T cell repertoires in cytomegalovirus infection. Study at large: Recently identified HLA-C-restricted and well-studied HLA-B-restricted CMV epitopes were used. Indicated by public TCR beta signatures were CMV infection and matching HLA type. Whole-study findings and limits: It was HLA-C-restricted CMV-specific TCR beta clonotypes that dominated the response ex vivo.

Each CDR3 protein gets one entry after TCRdb re-called the reads with MiXCR. The repertoire holds some 920,000 distinct CDR3 sequences, with approximately 30% as singletons. J gave up 3 bases and V 5 bases, and 6 bases lay outside the gene matches. CDR1 and CDR2 (germline): MNHEY, SVGAGI. This CDR3 comprises 15 residues. This clonotype was detected a few times. Its antigen is undetermined. The gene calls are TRBV6-5 and TRBJ1-5, with TRBD1 matching 8 bases. The clonotype comes from a human donor in good health (CMV status not recorded). Some clones in this sample may be carry-over from other donors' samples. The sequences come from cultured CD8+ T cells from PBMCs, collected from culture after CMV antigen stimulation. In DNA form, the CDR3 reads TGTGCCAGCAGTCAGACAGGGGAGTACAATCAGCCCCAGCATTTT. Translated, it gives CASSQTGEYNQPQHF.